The sequence of this T cell receptor (beta chain) was determined in a study of T cells in women clearing cervical HPV infection. At the level of the study: Blood came at first lesion visit for cases, post-clearance for controls. With HLA typing for only a few women, HLA confounding remains possible. Overall study findings and caveats: Effector/memory and HPV-specific T cells were not isolated, and association timing is unknown.

Trimming pared 6 bases from V and 0 bases from J, leaving 12 bases between. CDR1 is LNHDA, CDR2 SQIVND, per germline (reference sequence). The CDR3 has 15 amino acids. Profiling relied on immunoSEQ multiplex PCR, and the TCRdb table lists in-frame clones only, not all of them. In all, the sample yields about 40,000 clones. Remarks on this clone: Antigen: not known. The DNA ends 3 residues before the CDR3 does, and the rest of the CDR3 is filled in from the germline J gene.

The receptor's source is a woman aged 18 to 75 with a cervical HPV16 infection that either progressed to CIN3+ or cleared (not recorded which). This sequence joins TRBV19 and TRBJ1-3; TRBD1 is a possible D gene (6 bases). The sequencing input was blood buffy coat. The CDR3 is CASRPGHHSGNTIYF. Incomplete CDR3 DNA: TGTGCCAGTAGACCGGGACACCACTCTGGAAACACC.